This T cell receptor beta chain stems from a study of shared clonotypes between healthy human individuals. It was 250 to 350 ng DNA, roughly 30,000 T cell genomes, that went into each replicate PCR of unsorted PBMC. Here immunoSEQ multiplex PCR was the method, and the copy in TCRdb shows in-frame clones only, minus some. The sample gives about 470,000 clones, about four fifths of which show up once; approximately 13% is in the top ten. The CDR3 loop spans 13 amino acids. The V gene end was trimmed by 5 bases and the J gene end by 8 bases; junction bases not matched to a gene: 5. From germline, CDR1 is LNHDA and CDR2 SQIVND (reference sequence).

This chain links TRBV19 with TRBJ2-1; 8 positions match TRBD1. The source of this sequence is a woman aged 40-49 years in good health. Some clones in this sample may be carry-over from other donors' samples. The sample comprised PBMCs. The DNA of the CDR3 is TGTGCCAGTAGTTACCAGGGGGCGTATGAGCAGTTCTTC. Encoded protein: CASSYQGAYEQFF.